This T cell receptor beta chain appears in the sequencing data of a study of technical replicates of blood from a few donors. Generated by immunoSEQ multiplex PCR, the TCRdb table keeps only in-frame clones and is missing some. The table records around 80,000 clones, roughly 90% of them present only once. V dropped 0 bases and J dropped 4 bases, with 7 bases sitting between them. This CDR3 has 13 amino acids. Germline CDR1 reads GTSNPN; CDR2 reads SVGIG (reference sequence). The sequenced sample consisted of T cells isolated from PBMCs. The source of this sequence is a human donor in good health. The chain has TRBV30 and TRBJ1-5; possibly TRBD1 for D (5 bases). The CDR3 DNA is TGTGCCTGGAGTGTACAGGAGAATCAGCCCCAGCATTTT. Protein: CAWSVQENQPQHF. The whole variable domain, filled in from reference TRBV30 and TRBJ1-5, reads SQTIHQWPATLVQPVGSPLSLECTVEGTSNPNLYWYRQAAGRGLQLLFYSVGIGQISSEVPQNLSASRPQDRQFILSSKKLLLSDSGFYLCAWSVQENQPQHFGDGTRLSIL.